This T cell receptor (beta chain) was profiled in a study of identical twins. TCRdb recomputed calls from the 5' RACE reads with MiXCR, one row per CDR3 protein. The data contain around 340,000 distinct CDR3 sequences, around 9.7% of them singletons. The sample holds a few counts of this clonotype. Sequenced input: naive T cells sorted from blood. The clonotype comes from a woman aged 50 to 60 in good health.

The CDR3 loop reads CSAVGRGANQPQHF. DNA for the CDR3: TGCAGTGCTGTTGGCAGGGGGGCAAATCAGCCCCAGCATTTT. The rearrangement links TRBV20-1 to TRBJ1-5; the match to TRBD1 covers 7 bases. The germline V gene encodes CDR1 DFQATT and CDR2 SNEGSKA (reference sequence). The V gene end was trimmed by 5 bases and the J gene end by 4 bases; junction bases not matched to a gene: 8. CDR3 size: 14 residues.